This entry concerns a single T cell receptor (beta chain). There is no known antigen for this receptor. No base quality information exists; no much larger clone differs at one position. The library was made by the immunoSEQ multiplex PCR assay. The published analysis was carried out like this. A statistical classification framework was built for diagnosing cytomegalovirus status from the catalog of TCR beta chain sequences. TCRdb stores this immuneACCESS table with in-frame sequences only. Part of the clones is absent; in the studies checked, under half of the shortfall reflects unresolved V genes, and no reason is known for the rest. That table furnishes V, J and clone size, whereas the DNA furnished D and trimming. The sample contains about 140,000 clones, just under 85% of them found a single time. The top ten constitute approximately 1.5% of the sample. Trimming costs V 5 bases and J 5 bases, and their ends lie 12 bases apart. From the cysteine up to the phenylalanine, the CDR3 has a length of 14 residues. Of the read, only the CDR3 DNA is kept; its 42 bases are in frame from base 1. CDR1 and CDR2 were assigned from the germline V gene (reference sequence) as SEHNR and FQNEAQ.

The sample comes from a study of cytomegalovirus exposure and HLA in healthy donors (dated by TCRdb to between 2016 and 2019). For context, the study as a whole: The 670 or so repertoires of the first cohort and the 110 or so validation repertoires were produced on the same platform, according to a later analysis. Along with the approximately 620-subject first cohort, a separate validation cohort of around 120 different subjects was used. To predict cytomegalovirus infection status, the study brought together high-throughput TCR immunosequencing, statistical association of individual TCRs with disease status, and machine learning. The aim of the study was to test whether cataloging public T cell receptors could identify signatures of past pathogen exposure.

Study-wide findings and limitations: The authors suggested that the approach could potentially be extended to other disease states and immunological phenotypes. Three of the identified cytomegalovirus-associated TCR beta chains were confirmed in vitro to be specific for cytomegalovirus antigens. Cytomegalovirus status was reported to be diagnosed by the classifier with high specificity and sensitivity in both the original and validation cohorts. The study listed approximately 150 TCR beta chains as associated with cytomegalovirus. Across donors, most TCR sequences were observed very rarely, whereas some public TCRs were present in many individuals. A later analysis found that TCRs clustered in the first cohort also tended to co-occur in the roughly 110 validation repertoires, with approximately 95% of cluster scores above 0. All 120 or so repertoires were used to score co-occurrence in the validation cohort in a later analysis, because that analysis had no HLA typing for the cohort.

The donors were included in the validation cohort of over a hundred subjects, a group kept apart from the approximately 690-subject first cohort. What was sequenced was PBMCs. The TCR was taken from a woman aged 25 to 45 in good health and CMV-seronegative. The chain is assembled from TRBV7-9 and TRBJ1-4, with an unclear D gene assignment. CDR3 region: CASSPGNQNEKLFF. The DNA sequence is as follows: TGTGCCAGCAGCCCGGGGAACCAAAATGAAAAACTGTTTTTT.